In its sample, the clone carrying this T cell receptor beta chain was seen a few times. What it binds is not known. The data were obtained in a study of vaccination and CD4 T cells after COVID-19. This CDR3 comprises 21 residues. Trimming took 8 bases from V and 0 from J; bases not matched to a gene: 22. Per the germline V gene, CDR1 is MNHEY and CDR2 is SMNVEV (reference sequence). Cultured CD4+ T cell DNA was sequenced using the Oncomine TCR Beta short-read assay. TCRdb processed the PCR reads anew with MiXCR; each CDR3 protein has one entry. The sample carries approximately 6,500 distinct CDR3 sequences, 60% to 80% recorded once. Treatment here: roughly 11-day PBMC culture with coronavirus spike peptide pools or control peptides (ViraFEST assay). For ViraFEST, peptide pools expanded antigen-specific T cells, after which the TCRs were sequenced. PCR-confirmed positives ranged from March to December 2020, preceding US Alpha, Beta and Delta variants.

Sample: CD4+ T cells from blood, cultured in vitro. The source of this sequence is a human donor who had recovered from COVID-19. This chain connects TRBV27 to TRBJ1-6; 7 nucleotides match TRBD1. CDR3 DNA: TGTGCCAGCTCTTGGAAGGGACAGTCGAAAACTCTGAGCTCCTATAATTCACCCCTCCACTTT. Its translation is CASSWKGQSKTLSSYNSPLHF.